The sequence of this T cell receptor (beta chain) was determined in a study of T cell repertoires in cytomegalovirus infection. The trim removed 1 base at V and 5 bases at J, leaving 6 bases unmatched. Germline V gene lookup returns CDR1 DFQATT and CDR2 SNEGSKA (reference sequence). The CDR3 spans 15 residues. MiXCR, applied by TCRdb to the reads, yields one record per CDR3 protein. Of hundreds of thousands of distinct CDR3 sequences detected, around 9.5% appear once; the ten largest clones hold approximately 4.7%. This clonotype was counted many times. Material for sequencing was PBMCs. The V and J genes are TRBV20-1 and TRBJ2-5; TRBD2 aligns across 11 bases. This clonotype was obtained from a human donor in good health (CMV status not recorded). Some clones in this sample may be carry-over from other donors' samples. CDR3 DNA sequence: TGCAGTGCTAGAGTACTAGCGGGGGCCCTGGAGACCCAGTACTTC. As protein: CSARVLAGALETQYF.